This is a list of T cell receptor beta chains from one sample in a study of OX40 agonist ivuxolimab in advanced cancers. The table came from immunoSEQ multiplex PCR; TCRdb's copy has only in-frame clones and leaves some out. The sample yields 4,500 to 7,000 clones, around 71% seen once. The sample in question was CD4+ or CD8+ T cells sorted from blood, obtained in a trial of the OX40 agonist ivuxolimab. These receptors came from an adult with an advanced solid tumor such as melanoma, head and neck, liver or kidney cancer. The CDR3 runs from the conserved cysteine through the conserved F or W. D genes are given only for firm matches. Part of the rows lack a size; the others show once, few, many or a class for expanded clones.

d_call | j_call | v_call | cdr3_length | clone_size | cdr3_aa | cdr3_nt
NA | TRBJ2-3 | TRBV2 | 13 | NA | CARHSTLSDTQYF | TGTGCCAGGCACAGTACCCTCTCTGATACGCAGTATTTT
NA | TRBJ1-2 | TRBV29-1 | 11 | NA | CSVVRDYGYTF | TGCAGCGTTGTGAGGGACTATGGCTACACCTTC
NA | TRBJ2-7 | TRBV11-2 | 13 | NA | CASSFPASGEQYF | TGTGCCAGCAGCTTCCCCGCGTCCGGCGAGCAGTACTTC
TRBD2 | TRBJ2-5 | TRBV27 | 14 | once | CASSLYDGRETQYF | TGTGCCAGCAGTTTATATGACGGGAGGGAGACCCAGTACTTC
NA | TRBJ2-2 | TRBV19 | 13 | NA | CASSMTETGELFF | TGTGCCAGTAGTATGACGGAGACCGGGGAGCTGTTTTTT
NA | TRBJ2-7 | TRBV5-1 | 13 | NA | CASSLQGSYEQYF | TGCGCCAGCAGCTTGCAGGGGTCCTACGAGCAGTACTTC
NA | TRBJ1-2 | TRBV7-2 | 13 | NA | CASSPGTVYGYTF | TGTGCCAGCAGCCCAGGGACGGTCTATGGCTACACCTTC
NA | TRBJ2-1 | TRBV7-2 | 15 | NA | CASSLGPGANNEQFF | TGTGCCAGCAGCTTAGGTCCGGGGGCCAACAATGAGCAGTTCTTC
NA | TRBJ1-2 | TRBV6-6 | 13 | NA | CASSYTQGDGYTF | TGTGCCAGCAGTTACACCCAGGGAGATGGCTACACCTTC
TRBD2 | TRBJ2-7 | TRBV7-9 | 17 | NA | CASSPGGAGGFSYEQYF | TGTGCCAGCAGCCCCGGAGGAGCGGGAGGTTTCTCCTACGAGCAGTACTTC
TRBD1 | TRBJ1-2 | TRBV7-2 | 15 | NA | CASSSPPTGDYGYTF | TGTGCCAGCAGCTCACCGCCTACAGGGGACTATGGCTACACCTTC
TRBD2 | TRBJ2-2 | TRBV7-6 | 15 | NA | CASSLTNSGAGELFF | TGTGCCAGCAGCTTAACGAATAGCGGGGCCGGGGAGCTGTTTTTT
NA | TRBJ2-1 | TRBV9 | 15 | once | CATNPPQAGYNEQFF | TGTGCCACCAATCCCCCACAAGCCGGGTACAATGAGCAGTTCTTC
NA | TRBJ2-1 | TRBV6-5 | 11 | few | CASSEGNEQFF | TGTGCCAGCAGTGAGGGCAATGAGCAGTTCTTC
TRBD2 | TRBJ2-7 | TRBV13 | 13 | NA | CASSSGGAYEQYF | TGTGCCAGCTCTAGCGGGGGGGCCTACGAGCAGTACTTC
NA | TRBJ1-5 | TRBV7-2 | 13 | once | CASSLGTAQPQHF | TGTGCCAGCAGCTTAGGTACAGCCCAGCCCCAGCATTTT
TRBD1 | TRBJ1-1 | TRBV29-1 | 13 | NA | CSANRGMYTEAFF | TGCAGCGCCAACAGGGGAATGTACACTGAAGCTTTCTTT
TRBD2 | TRBJ2-7 | TRBV4-1 | 16 | once | CASSQASPGRAYQQYF | TGCGCCAGCAGCCAAGCCTCCCCCGGGAGGGCCTATCAGCAGTACTTC
NA | TRBJ2-7 | TRBV9 | 12 | NA | CASSSWADEQYF | TGTGCCAGCAGCTCATGGGCGGACGAGCAGTACTTC
NA | TRBJ2-2 | TRBV18 | 13 | few | CASTGPHAGELFF | TGTGCCAGCACGGGACCCCATGCCGGGGAGCTGTTTTTT
TRBD2 | TRBJ2-2 | TRBV11-1 | 16 | NA | CASSPGLAGTTGELFF | TGTGCCAGCAGCCCTGGACTAGCGGGAACCACCGGGGAGCTGTTTTTT
NA | TRBJ1-6 | TRBV27 | 15 | few | CASSFRTHYNSPLHF | TGTGCCAGCAGTTTCCGGACACATTATAATTCACCCCTCCACTTT
NA | TRBJ2-5 | TRBV7-3 | 14 | NA | CASSLTNSKETQYF | TGTGCCAGCAGCTTAACCAACAGCAAAGAGACCCAGTACTTC
NA | TRBJ2-1 | TRBV13 | 14 | NA | CASSLESSYNEQFF | TGTGCCAGCAGCTTAGAGAGCTCCTACAATGAGCAGTTCTTC